A selection of T cell receptor beta chains follows, all from one sample in a study of CD8 T cells in ankylosing spondylitis. Via MiXCR, TCRdb re-called the 5' RACE reads, giving one row per CDR3 protein. The sample lists about 700,000 distinct CDR3 sequences; under 20% were seen once. Sequencing was carried out using blood, either unsorted or a sorted T cell fraction (not recorded which). These receptors originate from a male donor with ankylosing spondylitis. Each CDR3 is given with its conserved first and last residue. The order of the fields is CDR3 protein, CDR3 DNA, D gene, clone size, V gene, J gene. A D gene is named only where the DNA matches it firmly. Expanded clones are given a class, and other clones once, few, many or no size at all.

CDR3: CASSLQGAQEETQYF
DNA: TGTGCCAGCAGCTTACAGGGGGCCCAGGAAGAGACCCAGTACTTC
D: TRBD1
size: many
V: TRBV7-9
J: TRBJ2-5

CDR3: CASSLAQGSEFF
DNA: TGTGCCAGCAGTTTAGCGCAGGGGTCGGAGTTCTTC
D: NA
size: few
V: TRBV12-3/TRBV12-4
J: TRBJ2-1

CDR3: CSATTGTSVYYEQYF
DNA: TGCAGTGCCACTACCGGGACTAGCGTCTACTACGAGCAGTACTTC
D: TRBD2
size: few
V: TRBV20-1
J: TRBJ2-7

CDR3: CASNKGLAGVTGELFF
DNA: TGTGCCAGCAATAAGGGACTAGCGGGAGTCACCGGGGAGCTGTTTTTT
D: TRBD2
size: few
V: TRBV12-3/TRBV12-4
J: TRBJ2-2

CDR3: CSVRQGGSSGIGLDEQFF
DNA: TGCAGCGTTCGTCAAGGGGGGTCTAGCGGGATAGGTTTGGATGAGCAGTTCTTC
D: TRBD2
size: NA
V: TRBV29-1
J: TRBJ2-1

CDR3: CASSSRQSNEQFF
DNA: TGTGCCAGCAGCTCCAGACAGTCCAATGAGCAGTTCTTC
D: NA
size: NA
V: TRBV7-3
J: TRBJ2-1

CDR3: CASSLLTGINYGYTF
DNA: TGCGCCAGCAGCCTCTTGACAGGGATTAACTATGGCTACACCTTC
D: TRBD1
size: few
V: TRBV4-1
J: TRBJ1-2

CDR3: CATSDAWTNTQYF
DNA: TGTGCCACCAGTGATGCCTGGACGAATACGCAGTATTTT
D: NA
size: few
V: TRBV24-1
J: TRBJ2-3

CDR3: CASSLGRETYNEQFF
DNA: TGTGCCAGCAGTTTAGGCAGAGAGACCTACAATGAGCAGTTCTTC
D: NA
size: many
V: TRBV12-3/TRBV12-4
J: TRBJ2-1

CDR3: CASSPPLSLEQYF
DNA: TGTGCCAGCAGTCCACCTCTGAGTCTCGAGCAGTACTTC
D: NA
size: NA
V: TRBV28
J: TRBJ2-7

CDR3: CASSQEDSRGYTF
DNA: TGCGCCAGCAGCCAAGAGGACAGTCGTGGCTACACCTTC
D: NA
size: few
V: TRBV4-1
J: TRBJ1-2

CDR3: CASSLLPGLAGYEQYF
DNA: TGTGCCAGCAGCTTACTACCGGGACTAGCGGGGTACGAGCAGTACTTC
D: TRBD2
size: many
V: TRBV11-2
J: TRBJ2-7

CDR3: CASSQGGGSSSYEQYF
DNA: TGCGCCAGCAGCCAAGGCGGGGGCTCTTCGAGCTACGAGCAGTACTTC
D: NA
size: NA
V: TRBV4-1
J: TRBJ2-7

CDR3: CASSLVSGTGGNEQFF
DNA: TGTGCCAGCAGCTTAGTATCGGGAACAGGGGGAAATGAGCAGTTCTTC
D: TRBD1
size: NA
V: TRBV11-2
J: TRBJ2-1

CDR3: CAWTTGRYTGELFF
DNA: TGTGCCTGGACCACGGGACGGTACACCGGGGAGCTGTTTTTT
D: NA
size: NA
V: TRBV30
J: TRBJ2-2

CDR3: CASSSDRALYEQYF
DNA: TGTGCCAGCAGTTCGGACAGGGCCCTCTACGAGCAGTACTTC
D: TRBD1
size: many
V: TRBV12-3/TRBV12-4
J: TRBJ2-7

CDR3: CASSLASGQVYNEQFF
DNA: TGCGCCAGCAGCTTGGCCTCGGGACAGGTCTACAATGAGCAGTTCTTC
D: TRBD1
size: many
V: TRBV5-1
J: TRBJ2-1

CDR3: CASSQNRGRGITEAFF
DNA: TGCGCCAGCAGCCAGAACAGGGGGCGAGGAATCACTGAAGCTTTCTTT
D: TRBD1
size: NA
V: TRBV5-1
J: TRBJ1-1

CDR3: CASSRRTGRTNTEAFF
DNA: TGTGCCAGCAGCCGCCGGACAGGCCGAACGAACACTGAAGCTTTCTTT
D: TRBD1
size: few
V: TRBV3-1
J: TRBJ1-1

CDR3: CASSTRDRGFGEQYF
DNA: TGTGCCAGTAGTACCCGGGACAGGGGTTTCGGCGAGCAGTACTTC
D: TRBD1
size: few
V: TRBV19
J: TRBJ2-7

CDR3: CASSQVGTRRDQFF
DNA: TGTGCCAGCAGCCAAGTCGGAACTAGAAGGGACCAGTTCTTC
D: NA
size: NA
V: TRBV4-2
J: TRBJ2-1

CDR3: CASSLNRDGYEAFF
DNA: TGCGCCAGCAGCCTAAACCGGGACGGATATGAAGCTTTCTTT
D: NA
size: NA
V: TRBV4-3
J: TRBJ1-1

CDR3: CASRWTSGFSYNEQFF
DNA: TGTGCCAGCAGATGGACTAGCGGCTTCTCCTACAATGAGCAGTTCTTC
D: TRBD2
size: few
V: TRBV12-3/TRBV12-4
J: TRBJ2-1

CDR3: CSVYLGTEETQYF
DNA: TGCAGCGTATACCTCGGGACAGAAGAGACCCAGTACTTC
D: TRBD1
size: NA
V: TRBV29-1
J: TRBJ2-5

CDR3: CASSIRQTYEQYF
DNA: TGTGCCAGCAGCATCAGACAGACCTACGAGCAGTACTTC
D: NA
size: NA
V: TRBV5-6
J: TRBJ2-7

CDR3: CASGRGSTDTQYF
DNA: TGTGCCAGCGGTCGCGGGAGCACAGATACGCAGTATTTT
D: NA
size: few
V: TRBV6-1
J: TRBJ2-3

CDR3: CASSLVAGGGQETQYF
DNA: TGTGCCAGCAGCTTGGTAGCGGGAGGGGGCCAAGAGACCCAGTACTTC
D: TRBD2
size: NA
V: TRBV5-4
J: TRBJ2-5

CDR3: CATSREEVAGFNNEQFF
DNA: TGTGCCACCAGCAGAGAGGAGGTAGCGGGCTTCAACAATGAGCAGTTCTTC
D: TRBD2
size: NA
V: TRBV15
J: TRBJ2-1

CDR3: CASSSETHEQYF
DNA: TGCGCCAGCAGCTCCGAGACCCACGAGCAGTACTTC
D: NA
size: few
V: TRBV5-1
J: TRBJ2-7

CDR3: CASSPSLRGQGPYGYTF
DNA: TGCGCCAGCAGCCCTTCCCTCAGAGGACAGGGACCATATGGCTACACCTTC
D: TRBD1
size: NA
V: TRBV4-1
J: TRBJ1-2

CDR3: CATSRGAGRSQTF
DNA: TGTGCCACCAGCAGAGGTGCCGGCAGGTCGCAAACCTTC
D: NA
size: NA
V: TRBV15
J: TRBJ1-2

CDR3: CASSVKVTEAFF
DNA: TGTGCCAGCAGTGTGAAGGTAACTGAAGCTTTCTTT
D: NA
size: many
V: TRBV12-3/TRBV12-4
J: TRBJ1-1

CDR3: CSVEPGIYNSPLHF
DNA: TGCAGCGTGGAGCCGGGAATCTATAATTCACCCCTCCACTTT
D: NA
size: few
V: TRBV29-1
J: TRBJ1-6

CDR3: CASSLKGGLVQSNQPQHF
DNA: TGTGCCAGCAGTTTAAAGGGAGGGTTGGTACAAAGCAATCAGCCCCAGCATTTT
D: NA
size: NA
V: TRBV12-3/TRBV12-4
J: TRBJ1-5

CDR3: CASTLDGGTDTQYF
DNA: TGTGCCAGCACCCTAGATGGGGGCACAGATACGCAGTATTTT
D: NA
size: few
V: TRBV9
J: TRBJ2-3

CDR3: CSVDTGSGDEQYF
DNA: TGCAGCGTTGATACAGGCTCAGGGGACGAGCAGTACTTC
D: NA
size: few
V: TRBV29-1
J: TRBJ2-7

CDR3: CASSFSGLADTQYF
DNA: TGTGCCAGCAGTTTCTCTGGGTTAGCAGATACGCAGTATTTT
D: NA
size: NA
V: TRBV12-3/TRBV12-4
J: TRBJ2-3

CDR3: CASSTSGTGANVLTF
DNA: TGTGCCAGCAGTACCTCCGGGACCGGGGCCAACGTCCTGACTTTC
D: NA
size: NA
V: TRBV28
J: TRBJ2-6

CDR3: CASSYSGTGSEKLFF
DNA: TGTGCCAGCAGTTACTCGGGGACAGGGTCTGAAAAACTGTTTTTT
D: TRBD1
size: NA
V: TRBV6-5
J: TRBJ1-4

CDR3: CASSNSGNTIYF
DNA: TGTGCCAGCAGTAACTCTGGAAACACCATATATTTT
D: NA
size: many
V: TRBV12-3/TRBV12-4
J: TRBJ1-3

CDR3: CASSGDRGYEQYF
DNA: TGTGCCAGCTCAGGGGACAGGGGCTACGAGCAGTACTTC
D: TRBD1
size: few
V: TRBV18
J: TRBJ2-7

CDR3: CASSPSRDTEAFF
DNA: TGCGCCAGCAGCCCCTCTAGGGACACTGAAGCTTTCTTT
D: NA
size: many
V: TRBV18
J: TRBJ1-1